This TCR beta chain was retrieved from a study of shared clonotypes between healthy human individuals. It was CD45RO-negative cells, positively selected for CCR7, that made up naive CD8 cells, with terminally differentiated effector memory CD45RA+ cells excluded. In the sorted-subset replicate PCRs, approximately 200 ng DNA, around 32,000 T cell genomes, was used. Data came from immunoSEQ multiplex PCR; TCRdb stores just in-frame clones and leaves some out. Among about 2.1 million clones, roughly 91% were seen once, and the ten largest hold roughly 1.8%. The TCR was taken from a man between 18 and 35 years old in good health. Some clones in this sample may be carry-over from other donors' samples. Sequenced: naive CD8+ T cells from PBMCs.

This CDR3 reads CASSAGGHEQYF. The CDR3 nucleotides read TGTGCCAGCAGTGCAGGGGGCCACGAGCAGTACTTC. The chain uses TRBV28 and TRBJ2-7, with TRBD1 matching over 8 bases. The V and J ends lost 5 bases and 5 bases, in that order; junction bases with no gene match: 2. This CDR3 has 12 residues. Germline V gives CDR1 MDHEN, CDR2 SYDVKM. Based on the CDR3 plus reference TRBV28 and TRBJ2-7, the full variable domain is DVKVTQSSRYLVKRTGEKVFLECVQDMDHENMFWYRQDPGLGLRLIYFSYDVKMKEKGDIPEGYSVSREKKERFSLILESASTNQTSMYLCASSAGGHEQYFGPGTRLTVT.